This TCR beta chain came from a study of T-cell reconstitution after alpha-beta-depleted transplantation in children. During its preparation, the TCRbeta library received unique molecular identifiers. TCRdb redid the calling of the PCR reads with MiXCR, one entry per CDR3 protein. This table holds nearly 550,000 distinct CDR3 sequences, around 16% found once. The CDR3 loop spans 16 amino acids. V lost 6 bases and J 7 bases, leaving 19 bases between the germline ends. In germline, CDR1 is MNHEY, CDR2 SVGEGT. The sequence was obtained from a human donor who donated a stem cell graft to a child with acute lymphoblastic leukemia. The J gene is TRBJ1-6, the V gene TRBV6-2 or TRBV6-3; tentatively, D is TRBD1 (5 bases). The sample consisted of PBMCs from the stem cell graft donor, taken from the stem cell graft. As DNA, the CDR3 is TGTGCCAGCAGCCGACGTCCGGGGCAAGGAAATTCACCCCTCCACTTT. This gives the protein CASSRRPGQGNSPLHF.